This T cell receptor beta chain is drawn from a study of technical replicates of blood from a handful of donors. Trimming removed 3 bases from V and 6 bases from J; junction bases left unmatched: 10. Germline loops: CDR1 LGHNA, CDR2 YSLEER. CDR3 length: 15 amino acids. Clones were sequenced by immunoSEQ multiplex PCR, and TCRdb holds only the in-frame ones, with some missing. The sample has about 70,000 clones, roughly 94% seen once; the top ten hold 0.3% to 0.45%. The sequencing input was T cells isolated from PBMCs. The chain joins TRBV4-3 to TRBJ2-7; 8 bases are a match to TRBD1. This TCR was recovered from a human donor in good health. CDR3 protein: CASSHLDRDVSEQYF. Here the CDR3 DNA reads TGCGCCAGCAGCCACCTGGACAGGGACGTTTCCGAGCAGTACTTC.